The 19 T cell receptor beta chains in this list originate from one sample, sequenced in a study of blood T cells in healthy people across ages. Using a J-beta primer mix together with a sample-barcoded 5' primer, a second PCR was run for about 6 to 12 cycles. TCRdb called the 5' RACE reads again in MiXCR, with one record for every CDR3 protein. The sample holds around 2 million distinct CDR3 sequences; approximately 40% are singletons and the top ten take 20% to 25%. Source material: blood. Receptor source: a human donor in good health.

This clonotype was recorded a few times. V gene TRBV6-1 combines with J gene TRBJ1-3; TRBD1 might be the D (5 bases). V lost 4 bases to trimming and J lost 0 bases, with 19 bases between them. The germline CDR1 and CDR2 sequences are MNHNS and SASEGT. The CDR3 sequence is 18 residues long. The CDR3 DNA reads TGTGCCAGCAGTGTCCCTCCGGGGACCTCAAACTCTGGAAACACCATATATTTT. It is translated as CASSVPPGTSNSGNTIYF.

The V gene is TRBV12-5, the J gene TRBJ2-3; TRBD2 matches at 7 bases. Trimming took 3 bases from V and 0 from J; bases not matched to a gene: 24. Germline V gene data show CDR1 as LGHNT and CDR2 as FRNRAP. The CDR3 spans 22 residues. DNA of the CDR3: TGTGCTAGTGGTTTTTCCTCAGCGGGGAGCGCCCTCCCCCCTGCTAGCACAGATACGCAGTATTTT. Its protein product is CASGFSSAGSALPPASTDTQYF.

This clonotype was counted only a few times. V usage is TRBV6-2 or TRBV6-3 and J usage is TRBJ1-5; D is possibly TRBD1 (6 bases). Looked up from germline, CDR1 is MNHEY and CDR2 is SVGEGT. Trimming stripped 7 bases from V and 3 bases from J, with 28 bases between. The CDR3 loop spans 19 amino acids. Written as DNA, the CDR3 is TGTGCCAGCACCCTCACGGCGGGGGGCCCTGGGGCCGTCAATCAGCCCCAGCATTTT. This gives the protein CASTLTAGGPGAVNQPQHF.

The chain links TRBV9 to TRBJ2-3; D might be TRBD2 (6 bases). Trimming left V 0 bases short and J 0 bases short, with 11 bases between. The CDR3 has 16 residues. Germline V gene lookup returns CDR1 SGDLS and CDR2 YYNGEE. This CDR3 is CASSVGVSGSTDTQYF. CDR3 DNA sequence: TGTGCCAGCAGCGTAGGGGTGAGCGGGAGCACAGATACGCAGTATTTT.

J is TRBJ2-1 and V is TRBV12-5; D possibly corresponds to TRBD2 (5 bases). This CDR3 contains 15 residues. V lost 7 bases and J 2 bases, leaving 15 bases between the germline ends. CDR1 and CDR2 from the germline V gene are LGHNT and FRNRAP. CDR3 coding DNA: TGTGCTAGTGCCCCCCCTAAACTAGCCTACAATGAGCAGTTCTTC. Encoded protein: CASAPPKLAYNEQFF.

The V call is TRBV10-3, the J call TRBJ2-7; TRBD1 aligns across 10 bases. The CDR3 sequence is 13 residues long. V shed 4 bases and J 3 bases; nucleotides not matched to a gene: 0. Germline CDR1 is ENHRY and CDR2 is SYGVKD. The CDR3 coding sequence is TGTGCCATCAGTGGGGACAGGGGCTACGAGCAGTACTTC. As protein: CAISGDRGYEQYF.

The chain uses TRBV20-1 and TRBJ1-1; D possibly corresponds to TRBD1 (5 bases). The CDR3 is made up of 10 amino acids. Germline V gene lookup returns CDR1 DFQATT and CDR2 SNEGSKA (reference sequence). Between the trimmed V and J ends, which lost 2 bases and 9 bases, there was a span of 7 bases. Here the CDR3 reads CSARTGQAFF. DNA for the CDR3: TGCAGTGCTAGAACGGGACAAGCTTTCTTT.

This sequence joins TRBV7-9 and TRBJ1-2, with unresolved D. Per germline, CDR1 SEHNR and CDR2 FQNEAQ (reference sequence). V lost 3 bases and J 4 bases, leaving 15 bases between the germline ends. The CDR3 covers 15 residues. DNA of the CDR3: TGTGCCAGCAGCTTCGGTAGCAGACCCTCCTATGGCTACACCTTC. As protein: CASSFGSRPSYGYTF.

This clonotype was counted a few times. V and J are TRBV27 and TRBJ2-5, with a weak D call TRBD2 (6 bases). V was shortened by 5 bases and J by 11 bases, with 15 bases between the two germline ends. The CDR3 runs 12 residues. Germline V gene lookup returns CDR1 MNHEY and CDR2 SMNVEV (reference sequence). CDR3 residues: CASSLGFGRQYF. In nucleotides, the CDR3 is TGTGCCAGCAGTCTAGGTTTTGGGAGGCAGTACTTC.

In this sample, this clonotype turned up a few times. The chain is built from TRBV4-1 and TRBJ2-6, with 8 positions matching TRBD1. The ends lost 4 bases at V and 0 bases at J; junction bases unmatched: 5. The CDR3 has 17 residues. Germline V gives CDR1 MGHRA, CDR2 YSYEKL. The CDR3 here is CASSLGQAISGANVLTF. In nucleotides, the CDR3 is TGCGCCAGCAGCCTGGGACAGGCAATCTCTGGGGCCAACGTCCTGACTTTC.

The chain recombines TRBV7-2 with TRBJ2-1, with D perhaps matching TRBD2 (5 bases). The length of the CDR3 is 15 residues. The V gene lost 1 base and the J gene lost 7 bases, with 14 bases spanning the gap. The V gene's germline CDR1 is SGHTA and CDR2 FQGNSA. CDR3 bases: TGTGCCAGCAGCTTAGGCGGACCTACTAGTAATGAGCAGTTCTTC. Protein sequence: CASSLGGPTSNEQFF.

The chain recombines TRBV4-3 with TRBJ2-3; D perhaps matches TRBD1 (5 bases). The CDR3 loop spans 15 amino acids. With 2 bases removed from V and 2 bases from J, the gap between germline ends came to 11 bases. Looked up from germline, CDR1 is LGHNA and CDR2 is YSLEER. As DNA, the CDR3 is TGCGCCAGCAGCCAAAATCCGGACAACACAGATACGCAGTATTTT. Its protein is CASSQNPDNTDTQYF.

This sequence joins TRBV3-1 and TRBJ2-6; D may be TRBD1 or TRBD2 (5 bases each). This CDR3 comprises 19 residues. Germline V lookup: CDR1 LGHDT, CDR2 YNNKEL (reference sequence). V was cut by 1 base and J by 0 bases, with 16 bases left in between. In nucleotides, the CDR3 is TGTGCCAGCAGCCAAGTCTTCTGGGGGTCTTACTCTGGGGCCAACGTCCTGACTTTC. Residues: CASSQVFWGSYSGANVLTF.

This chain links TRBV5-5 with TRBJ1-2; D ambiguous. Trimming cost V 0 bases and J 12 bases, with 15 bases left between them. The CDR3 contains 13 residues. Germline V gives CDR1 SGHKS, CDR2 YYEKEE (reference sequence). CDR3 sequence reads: CASSLGRGVGDTF. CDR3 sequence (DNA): TGTGCCAGCAGCTTGGGGCGGGGAGTTGGAGACACCTTC.

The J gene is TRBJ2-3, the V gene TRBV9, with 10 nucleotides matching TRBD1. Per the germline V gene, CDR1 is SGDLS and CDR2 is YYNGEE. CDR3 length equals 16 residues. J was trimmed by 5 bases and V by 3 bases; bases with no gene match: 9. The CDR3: CASSAGDRGVKDTQYF. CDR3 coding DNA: TGTGCCAGCAGCGCTGGGGACAGGGGAGTAAAAGATACGCAGTATTTT. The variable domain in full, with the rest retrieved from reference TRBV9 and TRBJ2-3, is DSGVTQTPKHLITATGQRVTLRCSPRSGDLSVYWYQQSLDQGLQFLIQYYNGEERAKGNILERFSAQQFPDLHSELNLSSLELGDSALYFCASSAGDRGVKDTQYFGPGTRLTVL.

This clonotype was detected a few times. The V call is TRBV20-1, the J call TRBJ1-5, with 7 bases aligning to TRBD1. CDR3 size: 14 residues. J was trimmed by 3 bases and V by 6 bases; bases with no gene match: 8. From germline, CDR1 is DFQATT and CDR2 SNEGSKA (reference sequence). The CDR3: CSAVQGTFNQPQHF. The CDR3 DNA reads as TGCAGTGCGGTACAGGGGACATTCAATCAGCCCCAGCATTTT.

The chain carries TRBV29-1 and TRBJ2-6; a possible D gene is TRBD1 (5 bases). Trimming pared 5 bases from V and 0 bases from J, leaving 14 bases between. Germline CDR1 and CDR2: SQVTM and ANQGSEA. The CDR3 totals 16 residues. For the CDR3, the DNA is TGCAGCGTTTCACTTGACAGCCTCTCTGGGGCCAACGTCCTGACTTTC. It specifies CSVSLDSLSGANVLTF. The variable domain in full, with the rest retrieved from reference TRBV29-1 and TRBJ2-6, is SAVISQKPSRDICQRGTSLTIQCQVDSQVTMMFWYRQQPGQSLTLIATANQGSEATYESGFVIDKFPISRPNLTFSTLTVSNMSPEDSSIYLCSVSLDSLSGANVLTFGAGSRLTVL.

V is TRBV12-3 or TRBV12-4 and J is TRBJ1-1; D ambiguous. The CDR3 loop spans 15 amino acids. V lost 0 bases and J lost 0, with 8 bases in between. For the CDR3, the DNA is TGTGCCAGCAGTTTAGCGCTACGGATGAACACTGAAGCTTTCTTT. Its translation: CASSLALRMNTEAFF.

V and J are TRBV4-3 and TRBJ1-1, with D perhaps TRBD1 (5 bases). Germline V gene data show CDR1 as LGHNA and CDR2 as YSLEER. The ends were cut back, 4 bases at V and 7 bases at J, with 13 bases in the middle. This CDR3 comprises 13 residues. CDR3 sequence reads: CASSPPGASEAFF. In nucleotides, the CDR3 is TGCGCCAGCAGCCCCCCCGGGGCGAGTGAAGCTTTCTTT.